These 26 T cell receptor beta chains originate from one sample sequenced in a study of blood T cell repertoires in COVID-19. The assay was immunoSEQ multiplex PCR, and TCRdb's table has in-frame clones only and misses some. The table shows just under 300,000 clones, with around 90% occurring only once. The sample consisted of peripheral blood. These receptors came from a man between 70 and 80 years old with acute or convalescent COVID-19.

The chain has TRBV28 and TRBJ1-2; D is ambiguous. Germline assignment: CDR1 MDHEN and CDR2 SYDVKM. The CDR3 loop spans 12 amino acids. V was trimmed by 1 base and J by 2 bases, leaving 2 bases between them. CDR3 protein: CASSLSNYGYTF. For the CDR3, the DNA is TGTGCCAGCAGTTTATCAAACTATGGCTACACCTTC.

The chain employs TRBV6-1 and TRBJ2-1; 7 nucleotides align to TRBD1. The germline V gene has CDR1 MNHNS and CDR2 SASEGT. V dropped 2 bases and J dropped 7; count of bases not matched to a gene: 11. The CDR3 length is 16 residues. CDR3: CASSEPLRGRLNEQFF. The CDR3 DNA sequence: TGTGCCAGCAGTGAACCGTTAAGGGGGCGGTTAAATGAGCAGTTCTTC.

This chain links TRBV9 with TRBJ2-1, with 12 bases that match TRBD2. The CDR3 runs to 16 residues. With V trimmed by 3 bases and J by 2 bases, 3 bases remained unmatched. CDR1 is SGDLS and CDR2 is YYNGEE in the germline V gene. The CDR3 sequence: CASSARTSGAYNEQFF. CDR3 bases: TGTGCCAGCAGCGCAAGGACTAGCGGGGCCTACAATGAGCAGTTCTTC.

The genes are TRBV15 and TRBJ2-5; 9 positions agree with TRBD1. The CDR3 has 17 amino acids. Germline V gene sequence: CDR1 LNHNV, CDR2 YYDKDF (reference sequence). V shed 3 bases and J 1 base; nucleotides not matched to a gene: 9. CDR3 coding DNA: TGTGCCACCAGCAGCCTAAGGGACAGGGTAACCCAAGAGACCCAGTACTTC. Translated, it gives CATSSLRDRVTQETQYF.

The genes are TRBV6-6 and TRBJ1-1, with TRBD1 identical over 7 bases. The CDR3 is 14 amino acids. From germline, CDR1 is MNHNY and CDR2 SVGAGI (reference sequence). After removal of 5 bases from V and 1 base from J, the junction contained 4 bases not matched to a gene. The CDR3 region has the DNA TGTGCCAGCAGTCTTGGGACAGAGAACACTGAAGCTTTCTTT. Amino acid sequence: CASSLGTENTEAFF.

The chain couples TRBV29-1 to TRBJ2-3; D is possibly TRBD2 (6 bases). The CDR3 loop spans 12 amino acids. CDR1 and CDR2 (germline): SQVTM, ANQGSEA. V lost 3 bases to trimming and J lost 3 bases, with 7 bases between them. The CDR3: CSVEGGTDTQYF. CDR3 nucleotides: TGCAGCGTTGAGGGGGGAACAGATACGCAGTATTTT.

The chain recombines TRBV27 with TRBJ2-3; weak D call: TRBD1 (6 bases). The CDR3 is made up of 17 amino acids. Germline CDR1 and CDR2: MNHEY and SMNVEV (reference sequence). V was shortened by 3 bases and J by 7 bases, with 23 bases between the two germline ends. The CDR3 region is CASSFIPPGQGSYTQYF. CDR3 DNA: TGTGCCAGCAGTTTTATACCTCCGGGCCAGGGGAGCTATACGCAGTATTTT.

The chain recombines TRBV6-1 with TRBJ2-7; weak D call: TRBD2 (6 bases). Germline V gene sequence: CDR1 MNHNS, CDR2 SASEGT. Trimming removed 7 bases at V and 3 bases at J, with 19 bases between. The CDR3 extends over 15 amino acids. CDR3 in amino acids: CASKTTGTPIYEQYF. DNA of the CDR3: TGTGCCAGCAAGACAACCGGGACTCCGATCTACGAGCAGTACTTC.

V and J are TRBV7-9 and TRBJ2-5; D uncertain. The CDR3 has 13 residues. Trimming pared 0 bases from V and 3 bases from J, leaving 5 bases between. Germline V gene lookup returns CDR1 SEHNR and CDR2 FQNEAQ (reference sequence). The CDR3 sequence is CASSLANKETQYF. Written as DNA, the CDR3 is TGTGCCAGCAGCTTAGCGAACAAAGAGACCCAGTACTTC.

The chain has TRBV27 and TRBJ1-1; unclear D gene. Germline assignment: CDR1 MNHEY and CDR2 SMNVEV (reference sequence). The V gene lost 6 bases and the J gene lost 2 bases, with 16 bases spanning the gap. There are 15 residues in the CDR3. CDR3 DNA sequence: TGTGCCAGCAGCCGTGGAGAGGGTCCCAACACTGAAGCTTTCTTT. Residues: CASSRGEGPNTEAFF.

Remarks on this clone: The junction differs from germline at one of its ends, possibly a read error. The chain combines TRBV24-1 with TRBJ2-1, with 11 bases lining up with TRBD2. This CDR3 region has 15 residues. Per germline, CDR1 KGHDR and CDR2 SFDVKD. CDR3 DNA sequence: TGTGCCACCAGCGATTTGGCGGCTAGCGGGAGGGAGCAGTTCTTC. It codes for CATSDLAASGREQFF.

The rearrangement joins TRBV18 to TRBJ2-2; unclear D gene. The CDR3 spans 13 residues. CDR1 is KGHSH, CDR2 LQKENI, per germline. Trimming left V 2 bases short and J 4 bases short, with 5 bases between. In DNA form, the CDR3 reads TGTGCCAGCTCACCAACACCCACCGGGGAGCTGTTTTTT. Protein sequence: CASSPTPTGELFF.

J is TRBJ2-7 and V is TRBV5-1; TRBD1 matches at 7 bases. The J segment lost 0 bases and the V segment lost 4 bases, leaving 1 base of the junction unmatched. The CDR3 length is 13 residues. Looked up from germline, CDR1 is SGHRS and CDR2 is YFSETQ. The CDR3 nucleotides read TGCGCCAGCAGCCACAGGGGCTCCTACGAGCAGTACTTC. Translated: CASSHRGSYEQYF. The full variable domain, its missing parts supplied by reference TRBV5-1 and TRBJ2-7, is KAGVTQTPRYLIKTRGQQVTLSCSPISGHRSVSWYQQTPGQGLQFLFEYFSETQRNKGNFPGRFSGRQFSNSRSEMNVSTLELGDSALYLCASSHRGSYEQYFGPGTRLTVT.

V gene TRBV7-9 combines with J gene TRBJ2-7; D might be TRBD1 (6 bases). Germline-derived CDR1 and CDR2 are SEHNR and FQNEAQ (reference sequence). The CDR3 runs to 15 residues. V lost 3 bases to trimming and J lost 5 bases, with 17 bases between them. DNA for the CDR3: TGTGCCAGCAGCTTCTGGGCAGGGGTTTTGCACGAGCAGTACTTC. It codes for CASSFWAGVLHEQYF.

The J gene is TRBJ2-2, the V gene TRBV3-1 (or the pseudogene TRBV3-2); D perhaps matches TRBD2 (6 bases). CDR1 is LGHDT and CDR2 is YNNKEL in the germline V gene (reference sequence). This CDR3 is 14 amino acids long. The V end was cut by 5 bases, the J end by 4 bases, with 11 bases between. The CDR3 here is CASSAGLTTGELFF. The CDR3 DNA sequence: TGTGCCAGCAGCGCGGGACTGACCACCGGGGAGCTGTTTTTT.

The chain joins TRBV28 to TRBJ1-2; D is unclear. CDR3 length: 12 residues. In germline, CDR1 is MDHEN, CDR2 SYDVKM. V shed 5 bases and J shed 5 bases, with 9 bases lying between them. The CDR3 DNA reads as TGTGCCAGCAGTCCAGGTCTTTATGGCTACACCTTC. This translates into CASSPGLYGYTF.

The rearrangement uses TRBV4-1 and TRBJ2-2; tentatively, D is TRBD1 (6 bases). The CDR3 has 16 residues. The germline gives CDR1 MGHRA, CDR2 YSYEKL. Trimming pared 0 bases from V and 4 bases from J, leaving 12 bases between. The DNA for the CDR3 is TGCGCCAGCAGCCAAGAGTCTGTCAGGGGCACCGGGGAGCTGTTTTTT. This sequence encodes CASSQESVRGTGELFF.

The chain is built from TRBV28 and TRBJ2-3; D perhaps matches TRBD2 (6 bases). The germline CDR1 and CDR2 sequences are MDHEN and SYDVKM. This CDR3 has 13 residues. Trimming stripped 7 bases from V and 4 bases from J, with 12 bases between. The CDR3 DNA reads TGTGCCAGCACCCCGGGACTCGCAGATACGCAGTATTTT. It translates to CASTPGLADTQYF.

The rearrangement links TRBV2 to TRBJ2-2; the match to TRBD1 covers 7 bases. Germline V gene sequence: CDR1 SNHLY, CDR2 FYNNEI. The CDR3 extends over 14 amino acids. Unmatched junction bases numbered 8, after V lost 6 bases and J lost 7 bases. The DNA for the CDR3 is TGTGCCAGCAGGGCACAGGGGAATATCGGGGAGCTGTTTTTT. This translates into CASRAQGNIGELFF. Full variable domain (missing parts from reference TRBV2 and TRBJ2-2): EPEVTQTPSHQVTQMGQEVILRCVPISNHLYFYWYRQILGQKVEFLVSFYNNEISEKSEIFDDQFSVERPDGSNFTLKIRSTKLEDSAMYFCASRAQGNIGELFFGEGSRLTVL.

The V and J genes are TRBV7-9 and TRBJ2-3, with D tentatively TRBD2 (6 bases). The CDR3 contains 16 residues. Trimming stripped 6 bases from V and 5 bases from J, with 21 bases between. Germline-derived CDR1 and CDR2 are SEHNR and FQNEAQ (reference sequence). CDR3 residues: CASSRRPPAEGDTQYF. The CDR3 nucleotides read TGTGCCAGCAGTCGTAGGCCCCCAGCGGAGGGAGATACGCAGTATTTT. The variable domain in full, with the rest retrieved from reference TRBV7-9 and TRBJ2-3, is DTGVSQNPRHKITKRGQNVTFRCDPISEHNRLYWYRQTLGQGPEFLTYFQNEAQLEKSRLLSDRFSAERPKGSFSTLEIQRTEQGDSAMYLCASSRRPPAEGDTQYFGPGTRLTVL.

This chain connects TRBV7-9 to TRBJ2-7; possibly TRBD1 for D (6 bases). Per germline, CDR1 SEHNR and CDR2 FQNEAQ (reference sequence). V dropped 1 base and J dropped 7 bases, with 8 bases sitting between them. The CDR3 covers 12 residues. CDR3 in amino acids: CASSLVDREQYF. The CDR3 region has the DNA TGTGCCAGCAGCTTAGTAGACAGGGAGCAGTACTTC.

V usage is TRBV18 and J usage is TRBJ1-6; TRBD1 matches 12 bases. Germline CDR1 KGHSH, CDR2 LQKENI. V dropped 6 bases and J dropped 6; count of bases not matched to a gene: 3. The CDR3 runs 15 residues. The CDR3 sequence: CASSKGQGANSPLHF. CDR3 DNA sequence: TGTGCCAGCTCGAAGGGACAGGGGGCTAATTCACCCCTCCACTTT.

This clone occurred once. The rearrangement uses TRBV5-6 and TRBJ1-2, with 11 bases that match TRBD1. The CDR3 is 16 residues long. Looked up from germline, CDR1 is SGHDT and CDR2 is YYEEEE. V gave up 4 bases and J gave up 3 bases; unmatched junction bases: 8. This CDR3 reads CASSQLPGQGDYGYTF. In nucleotides, the CDR3 is TGTGCCAGCAGCCAACTTCCGGGACAGGGGGACTATGGCTACACCTTC.

The V and J genes are TRBV27 and TRBJ2-7; D might be TRBD2 (6 bases). The CDR3 consists of 14 residues. CDR1 and CDR2 from the germline V gene are MNHEY and SMNVEV (reference sequence). V lost 4 bases and J 4 bases, leaving 14 bases between the germline ends. The CDR3 region has the DNA TGTGCCAGCAGTTCTATAAGGGAGGAGTACGAGCAGTACTTC. As protein: CASSSIREEYEQYF.

This clone was seen just once. CDR3: CASSLNRAANSGNTIYF. The CDR3 coding sequence is TGTGCCAGCAGTTTGAACAGGGCCGCAAACTCTGGAAACACCATATATTTT. The J gene is TRBJ1-3, the V gene TRBV28; TRBD1 might be the D (6 bases). CDR3 length: 17 amino acids. Germline-derived CDR1 and CDR2 are MDHEN and SYDVKM. Trimming cost V 3 bases and J 0 bases, with 15 bases left between them.

The chain uses TRBV15 and TRBJ1-2, with a tentative D call TRBD1 (5 bases). The germline V gene encodes CDR1 LNHNV and CDR2 YYDKDF (reference sequence). The CDR3 sequence is 13 residues long. The ends were cut back, 5 bases at V and 0 bases at J, with 7 bases in the middle. The DNA of the CDR3 is TGTGCCACCAGCCAGGGCCCTAACTATGGCTACACCTTC. The encoded protein is CATSQGPNYGYTF.